The entry below describes one T cell receptor beta chain. Its antigen is still unknown. Only in-frame clones appear in the TCRdb table, and some are missing; sequencing was by immunoSEQ multiplex PCR. The profile shows approximately 120,000 clones, 70% to 90% of them singletons. The data were obtained in a study of cytomegalovirus exposure and HLA in healthy donors. CDR3 length: 10 residues. Germline V lookup: CDR1 GTSNPN, CDR2 SVGIG (reference sequence). V gave up 1 base and J gave up 8 bases, with 2 bases separating them. General study results and limits: Subsequent analysis of the approximately 120 validation repertoires found a tendency for first-cohort TCR clusters to co-occur. High sensitivity and specificity were reportedly achieved when the classifier diagnosed cytomegalovirus status. Overall, some 160 TCR beta chains were annotated as cytomegalovirus-associated.

This TCR was sampled from a woman aged 18 to 35 in good health and CMV-seronegative. The chain links TRBV30 to TRBJ1-4, with unresolved D. The sequencing input was PBMCs. The CDR3 coding sequence is TGTGCCTGGAGTGCGGAAAAACTGTTTTTT. Translating it yields CAWSAEKLFF.